The 27 T cell receptor beta chains below come from one sample, sequenced in a study of Graves' ophthalmopathy and Graves' hyperthyroidism. The authors amplified TCR beta CDR3 regions, and they did so from RNA transcripts for repertoire sequencing. Second-round multiplex PCR followed a first-round RT-PCR using HTBI primers. MiXCR was run by TCRdb on the multiplex PCR reads, yielding one entry per CDR3 protein. The sample shows almost 400,000 distinct CDR3 sequences, around 19% of them seen only once. The specimen was peripheral blood. The receptors come from a woman between 18 and 29 years old with Graves' ophthalmopathy.

At least ten counts were recorded for this clonotype. This chain uses TRBV28 with TRBJ2-7; 9 nucleotides agree with TRBD2. There are 15 residues in the CDR3. The germline V gene encodes CDR1 MDHEN and CDR2 SYDVKM. The trim removed 7 bases at V and 7 bases at J, leaving 14 bases unmatched. The CDR3 nucleotides read TGTGCCAGCACCCCCCCCGCGGGGGGGTTGGGAGAGCAGTACTTC. It translates to CASTPPAGGLGEQYF.

The chain uses TRBV27 and TRBJ2-2; 10 bases fit TRBD2. V shed 5 bases and J 6 bases; nucleotides not matched to a gene: 3. The CDR3 is 14 amino acids. From germline, CDR1 is MNHEY and CDR2 SMNVEV (reference sequence). The CDR3 nucleotides are TGTGCCAGCAGTCCTCTAGCGGGAGCCGGGGAGCTGTTTTTT. The encoded protein is CASSPLAGAGELFF.

This clonotype occurred many times. V usage is TRBV6-2 or TRBV6-3 and J usage is TRBJ1-1; no clear D. The length of the CDR3 is 13 residues. The germline gives CDR1 MNHEY, CDR2 SVGEGT. Between the trimmed V and J ends, which lost 8 bases and 6 bases, there was a span of 16 bases. CDR3 loop: CASRMALQAEAFF. Here the CDR3 DNA reads TGTGCCAGCCGGATGGCTTTACAAGCTGAAGCTTTCTTT.

In its sample, this clonotype was seen once. The chain has TRBV6-5 and TRBJ1-6, with 8 nucleotides matching TRBD1. The J segment lost 9 bases and the V segment lost 4 bases, leaving 5 bases of the junction unmatched. In germline, CDR1 is MNHEY, CDR2 SVGAGI. This CDR3 is 14 amino acids long. CDR3 region: CASSSGQVFSPLHF. CDR3 nucleotides: TGTGCCAGCAGTTCGGGACAGGTGTTTTCACCCCTCCACTTT.

This clonotype was picked up many times. Just one base apart from a much larger clone, this may be a read error. The V gene is TRBV6-2 or TRBV6-3, the J gene TRBJ1-1; D might be TRBD1 (5 bases). The length of the CDR3 is 14 residues. Per germline, CDR1 MNHEY and CDR2 SVGEGT. The V and J ends lost 0 bases and 4 bases respectively, with 9 bases between them. In nucleotides, the CDR3 is TGTGCCAGCAGTTACTCTTGGGGGGGCACTGAAGCTTTCTTT. Its translation is CASSYSWGGTEAFF.

The table lists this clonotype with many counts. The rearrangement joins TRBV20-1 to TRBJ2-7, with TRBD2 matching 8 bases. Germline assignment: CDR1 DFQATT and CDR2 SNEGSKA (reference sequence). The CDR3 sequence is 13 residues long. Trimming removed 6 bases from V and 4 bases from J; junction bases left unmatched: 8. This chain's CDR3 is CSALRGGFYEQYF. The CDR3 DNA follows: TGCAGTGCCTTGCGCGGGGGGTTTTACGAGCAGTACTTC.

This clonotype was seen repeatedly, ten times or more. The chain has TRBV2 and TRBJ1-5; TRBD1 agrees at 7 bases. Losses at the gene ends were 6 bases for V and 10 bases for J; bases not matched to a gene: 12. The CDR3 covers 14 residues. Per the germline V gene, CDR1 is SNHLY and CDR2 is FYNNEI. The CDR3 DNA reads as TGTGCCAGCAGCCACCTCGGACAGGTCGAACCCCAGCATTTT. Translated: CASSHLGQVEPQHF.

The chain uses TRBV12-3 or TRBV12-4 and TRBJ1-6; D gene ambiguous. The CDR3 is made up of 14 amino acids. Deletions cut 4 bases from V and 7 bases from J, with 11 bases between. The CDR3 DNA is TGTGCCAGCAGTTCAACTTTCCAGAATTCACCCCTCCACTTT. Protein product: CASSSTFQNSPLHF.

There are many counts of this clonotype. This chain joins TRBV7-2 and TRBJ2-5; no clear D. Germline-derived CDR1 and CDR2 are SGHTA and FQGNSA. The CDR3 runs to 11 residues. V lost 6 bases and J lost 2, with 4 bases in between. CDR3 in DNA: TGTGCCAGCAGAGAGCAAGAGACCCAGTACTTC. Translation gives CASREQETQYF.

This clonotype was recorded many times. The rearrangement joins TRBV12-3 or TRBV12-4 to TRBJ1-1; D uncertain. This CDR3 has 14 amino acids. Trimming cost V 1 base and J 0 bases, with 6 bases left between them. CDR3 in amino acids: CASSLDYLNTEAFF. For the CDR3, the DNA is TGTGCCAGCAGTTTAGACTACTTGAACACTGAAGCTTTCTTT.

The table lists this clonotype with many counts. The chain is built from TRBV20-1 and TRBJ2-7, with D unresolved. Germline V gives CDR1 DFQATT, CDR2 SNEGSKA (reference sequence). The V end was cut by 0 bases, the J end by 0 bases, with 9 bases between. The CDR3 covers 14 residues. This CDR3 is CSARDEVLSYEQYF. CDR3 sequence (DNA): TGCAGTGCTAGAGATGAGGTTCTCTCCTACGAGCAGTACTTC.

The table lists this clonotype with many counts. V gene TRBV4-2 combines with J gene TRBJ2-7; D tentatively fits TRBD1 or TRBD2 (5 bases each). Germline CDR1 reads LGHNA; CDR2 reads YNFKEQ. The CDR3 sequence is 17 residues long. V was cut by 0 bases and J by 0 bases, with 15 bases left in between. CDR3 amino acids: CASSQDGGLFSSYEQYF. The CDR3 nucleotides are TGTGCCAGCAGCCAAGATGGGGGTCTATTCAGCTCCTACGAGCAGTACTTC.

This clonotype was recorded at least ten times. The chain recombines TRBV6-5 with TRBJ2-7; a possible D gene is TRBD1 (6 bases). The CDR3 spans 15 residues. Germline values: CDR1 MNHEY, CDR2 SVGAGI. V was clipped by 3 bases and J by 0 bases, with 12 bases between them. CDR3 sequence: CASSYFRGSSYEQYF. CDR3 in DNA: TGTGCCAGCAGTTATTTCAGGGGAAGCTCCTACGAGCAGTACTTC.

The rearrangement joins TRBV29-1 to TRBJ2-5; the D gene is possibly TRBD1 (5 bases). The V gene lost 3 bases and the J gene lost 4 bases, with 9 bases spanning the gap. The germline V gene has CDR1 SQVTM and CDR2 ANQGSEA. There are 12 residues in the CDR3. The CDR3 coding sequence is TGCAGCGTTGAGTCCCAGGGAGAGACCCAGTACTTC. Translated: CSVESQGETQYF.

A note on this clonotype: A much larger clone differs from this one at a single base, so this may be a read error. The chain combines TRBV30 with TRBJ2-2; maybe TRBD2 (6 bases). The CDR3 has 12 amino acids. The germline CDR1 and CDR2 sequences are GTSNPN and SVGIG (reference sequence). The CDR3 spells CAGVRGNGGLFF. CDR3 bases: TGTGCCGGTGTTCGGGGGAACGGGGGGCTGTTTTTT.

This clonotype was counted ten times or more. V usage is TRBV24-1 and J usage is TRBJ1-1; D gene ambiguous. The V gene's germline CDR1 is KGHDR and CDR2 SFDVKD. CDR3 length: 14 amino acids. Trimming took 4 bases from V and 4 from J, leaving 12 bases between them. The CDR3 sequence is CATSDPGRSTEAFF. As DNA, the CDR3 is TGTGCCACCAGTGACCCGGGTCGTTCCACTGAAGCTTTCTTT.

The J gene is TRBJ1-2, the V gene TRBV30; D is unresolved. The CDR3 totals 13 residues. V was trimmed by 3 bases and J by 3 bases, leaving 11 bases between them. Germline V gene lookup returns CDR1 GTSNPN and CDR2 SVGIG (reference sequence). In nucleotides, the CDR3 is TGTGCCTGGAGCGTGGACGGATACTATGGCTACACCTTC. It translates to CAWSVDGYYGYTF.

J is TRBJ1-1 and V is TRBV6-2 or TRBV6-3; TRBD1 might be the D (6 bases). The germline V and J ends were trimmed by 5 bases and 8 bases, with 12 bases remaining between them. The germline V gene encodes CDR1 MNHEY and CDR2 SVGEGT. The CDR3 sequence is 12 residues long. Here the CDR3 reads CASSHGQFEAFF. Written as DNA, the CDR3 is TGTGCCAGCAGTCACGGACAGTTCGAAGCTTTCTTT.

This clonotype appeared many times. This rearrangement joins TRBV7-9 to TRBJ2-5, with D perhaps matching TRBD1 or TRBD2 (5 bases each). The CDR3 has 14 amino acids. V lost 5 bases to trimming and J lost 5 bases, with 15 bases between them. Germline values: CDR1 SEHNR, CDR2 FQNEAQ (reference sequence). The DNA for the CDR3 is TGTGCCAGCAGCAGGGACGGGGCAGGGGAGACCCAGTACTTC. Protein product: CASSRDGAGETQYF.

This clonotype was seen ten or more times. J is TRBJ2-3 and V is TRBV7-2; TRBD1 might be the D (5 bases). The germline V and J ends were trimmed by 5 bases and 7 bases, with 10 bases remaining between them. Germline loops: CDR1 SGHTA, CDR2 FQGNSA. This CDR3 contains 12 residues. CDR3: CASSPGFHTQYF. The CDR3 DNA follows: TGTGCCAGCAGCCCAGGGTTTCATACGCAGTATTTT.

This clonotype showed up many times. This sequence joins TRBV6-2 or TRBV6-3 and TRBJ1-5, with 10 bases aligning to TRBD1. V was clipped by 10 bases and J by 7 bases; unmatched bases: 10. Germline-derived CDR1 and CDR2 are MNHEY and SVGEGT. This CDR3 is built from 14 residues. The CDR3 bases are TGTGCCACAACCCGGGACAGGGGTGGCCAGCCCCAGCATTTT. Translated, it gives CATTRDRGGQPQHF.

This clonotype was observed many times. The chain recombines TRBV5-1 with TRBJ2-7; D gene uncertain. Germline CDR1 and CDR2: SGHRS and YFSETQ. V lost 0 bases to trimming and J lost 4 bases, with 11 bases between them. The CDR3 consists of 14 residues. In nucleotides, the CDR3 is TGCGCCAGCAGCTTGGGCGGTCAGCTGTACGAGCAGTACTTC. It translates to CASSLGGQLYEQYF.

This clonotype was recorded many times. The DNA of the CDR3 is TGTGCCAGCAGTCCCTTCCAGGGGGCGACCTACGAGCAGTACTTC. Its protein is CASSPFQGATYEQYF. V gene TRBV6-1 combines with J gene TRBJ2-7; 8 nucleotides match TRBD1. CDR3 length: 15 amino acids. J was trimmed by 2 bases and V by 5 bases; bases with no gene match: 8. CDR1 is MNHNS and CDR2 is SASEGT in the germline V gene.

This clonotype was seen repeatedly, ten times or more. The chain links TRBV19 to TRBJ1-5, with 8 bases aligning to TRBD1. The CDR3 is 14 amino acids. After removal of 8 bases from V and 3 bases from J, the junction contained 6 bases not matched to a gene. Per germline, CDR1 LNHDA and CDR2 SQIVND (reference sequence). In DNA, the CDR3 is TGTGCCAGTCAGGAGGGACAGGTCAATCAGCCCCAGCATTTT. It translates to CASQEGQVNQPQHF.

This clonotype was seen repeatedly, ten times or more. The chain combines TRBV6-2 or TRBV6-3 with TRBJ2-2; weak D call: TRBD2 (6 bases). CDR1 is MNHEY and CDR2 is SVGEGT in the germline V gene. The ends were cut back, 0 bases at V and 4 bases at J, with 12 bases in the middle. The CDR3 is made up of 16 amino acids. The CDR3: CASSYSTVRGTGELFF. In DNA form, the CDR3 reads TGTGCCAGCAGTTACTCCACAGTGCGGGGCACCGGGGAGCTGTTTTTT.

There are many counts of this clonotype. CDR3 amino acids: CSAEVDFSSYEQYF. The CDR3 nucleotides read TGCAGTGCGGAGGTTGACTTCAGCTCCTACGAGCAGTACTTC. The chain combines TRBV20-1 with TRBJ2-7; possibly TRBD2 for D (5 bases). Germline assignment: CDR1 DFQATT and CDR2 SNEGSKA (reference sequence). Trimming shortened V by 6 bases and J by 0 bases, and 15 bases separated the two germline ends. This CDR3 has 14 amino acids.

In this sample, this clonotype turned up many times. V is TRBV12-5 and J is TRBJ1-3; D possibly corresponds to TRBD1 (6 bases). The CDR3 loop spans 13 amino acids. V lost 6 bases and J lost 2, with 8 bases in between. CDR1 is LGHNT and CDR2 is FRNRAP in the germline V gene. The CDR3 DNA is TGTGCTAGTGGGCGGGGGCCTGGAAACACCATATATTTT. This translates into CASGRGPGNTIYF. The full variable domain, its missing parts supplied by reference TRBV12-5 and TRBJ1-3, is DARVTQTPRHKVTEMGQEVTMRCQPILGHNTVFWYRQTMMQGLELLAYFRNRAPLDDSGMPKDRFSAEMPDATLATLKIQPSEPRDSAVYFCASGRGPGNTIYFGEGSWLTVV.